A single sample is the source of the 6 T cell receptor beta chains below, sequenced in a study of OX40 agonist ivuxolimab in advanced cancers. Some clones are missing from TCRdb's copy, which holds only in-frame ones; the method was immunoSEQ multiplex PCR. This sample yields tens of thousands of clones, of which 80% are seen a single time; more than 9% belongs to the top ten. Sequenced here: CD4+ or CD8+ T cells sorted from blood, sampled in a trial of the OX40 agonist ivuxolimab. All receptors derive from an adult with an advanced solid tumor such as melanoma, head and neck, liver or kidney cancer.

The rearrangement uses TRBV10-2 and TRBJ1-6; no clear D gene. The CDR3 is 12 residues long. Germline V gives CDR1 WSHSY, CDR2 SAAADI. V dropped 3 bases and J dropped 11 bases, with 8 bases sitting between them. CDR3 in DNA: TGCGCCAGCAGTGAATTGGGCCCACCCCTCCACTTT. Protein sequence: CASSELGPPLHF.

This rearrangement joins TRBV7-9 to TRBJ1-3, with D hard to call. The germline CDR1 and CDR2 sequences are SEHNR and FQNEAQ (reference sequence). Deletions cut 5 bases from V and 0 bases from J, with 11 bases between. CDR3 size: 15 residues. The CDR3 DNA reads as TGTGCCAGCAGCGCTTCGACGGGCTCTGGAAACACCATATATTTT. Its translation is CASSASTGSGNTIYF.

The V call is TRBV29-1, the J call TRBJ1-1; D remains unclear. V lost 4 bases and J 0 bases, leaving 18 bases between the germline ends. Per germline, CDR1 SQVTM and CDR2 ANQGSEA. CDR3 length: 16 residues. This chain's CDR3 is CSVGKRTAVLNTEAFF. In DNA, the CDR3 is TGCAGCGTTGGCAAACGTACCGCGGTCCTGAACACTGAAGCTTTCTTT.

The chain links TRBV6-6 to TRBJ1-3; D gene ambiguous. This CDR3 has 14 residues. V was shortened by 4 bases and J by 0 bases, with 7 bases between the two germline ends. CDR1 is MNHNY, CDR2 SVGAGI, per germline (reference sequence). As DNA, the CDR3 is TGTGCCAGCAGTTCCTCCAACTCTGGAAACACCATATATTTT. This translates into CASSSSNSGNTIYF.

This clone has only a few counts. The V call is TRBV19, the J call TRBJ2-1; 14 bases are a match to TRBD2. CDR3 length: 16 amino acids. From germline, CDR1 is LNHDA and CDR2 SQIVND (reference sequence). Trimming cost V 4 bases and J 7 bases; bases outside gene matches: 6. The CDR3 sequence: CASSRLAGGPDNEQFF. As DNA, the CDR3 is TGTGCCAGTAGTAGACTAGCGGGAGGGCCGGATAATGAGCAGTTCTTC.

The J gene is TRBJ2-1, the V gene TRBV25-1; tentative D call: TRBD2 (5 bases). Germline V gene sequence: CDR1 MGHDK, CDR2 SYGVNS. CDR3 length: 11 residues. The CDR3 nucleotides are TGTGCATGTGAGGGATACAATGAGCAGTTCTTC. Translation: CACEGYNEQFF.